This entry lists 29 T cell receptor beta chains sequenced from one sample in a study of post-analysis software for immune sequencing data (dated by TCRdb to 2013 to 2016). Findings and caveats that apply to the study as a whole: Patients showed significantly higher frequencies than controls for about five TRBV segments, among them TRBV5-6, TRBV5-1 and TRBV20-1.

The receptor library was made with PCR. Sequencing was performed on an Illumina HiSeq 2500. Unique molecular identifiers were incorporated into TCR beta cDNA libraries to reduce PCR and sequencing biases. TCRdb handled the public reads itself, with Q25 trimming in fastp and clone calling in MiXCR, and kept productive beta chains. CDR3 protein duplicates are merged, each entry listing the most common genes and DNA. Across this sample there are approximately 460,000 distinct CDR3 sequences, with around 40% seen only once. Around 10% of the sample rests with the top ten. Their antigens are not known. Sequenced sample: blood. All receptors derive from a girl aged 10 to 17 with multiple sclerosis.

V usage is TRBV20-1 and J usage is TRBJ2-7; TRBD2 matches 9 bases. The better agreement between TRBJ2-5 and the DNA end casts doubt on the J call. The germline CDR1 and CDR2 sequences are DFQATT and SNEGSKA (reference sequence). The CDR3 loop spans 14 amino acids. The CDR3 loop is CSATGTSPQETQYF. CDR3 in DNA: TGCAGTGCTACCGGGACTAGCCCCCAAGAGACCCAGTACTTC.

The V and J genes are TRBV4-1 and TRBJ1-1; D is unclear. The CDR3 sequence is 14 residues long. V was trimmed by 1 base and J by 1 base, leaving 7 bases between them. Germline V CDR1 and CDR2: MGHRA, YSYEKL. This CDR3 is CASSQGEENTEAFF. The CDR3 nucleotides read TGCGCCAGCAGCCAAGGGGAGGAGAACACTGAAGCTTTCTTT.

This clonotype has a single count. The chain combines TRBV7-2 with TRBJ2-5; D ambiguous. The CDR3 contains 13 residues. The V end was cut by 5 bases, the J end by 5 bases, with 12 bases between. CDR1 SGHTA and CDR2 FQGNSA come from the germline V gene. The CDR3 loop is CASSPQVTETQYF. In nucleotides, the CDR3 is TGTGCCAGCAGCCCCCAGGTTACGGAGACCCAGTACTTC.

The chain links TRBV7-2 to TRBJ1-5; 7 bases are a match to TRBD1. This CDR3 is 14 amino acids long. Per the germline V gene, CDR1 is SGHTA and CDR2 is FQGNSA. The V and J ends lost 4 bases and 4 bases, in that order; junction bases with no gene match: 4. The chain's CDR3 is CASSSIQGNQPQHF. Written as DNA, the CDR3 is TGTGCCAGCAGCTCCATACAGGGGAATCAGCCCCAGCATTTT.

The rearrangement links TRBV27 to TRBJ2-5, with D tentatively TRBD1 (6 bases). With 3 bases removed from V and 1 base from J, the gap between germline ends came to 9 bases. In germline, CDR1 is MNHEY, CDR2 SMNVEV (reference sequence). The CDR3 length is 14 residues. CDR3 bases: TGTGCCAGCAGTTTGCAGGGGAGCCAAGAGACCCAGTACTTC. Protein: CASSLQGSQETQYF.

This clonotype occurred once. The chain couples TRBV6-1 to TRBJ2-5; 9 bases match TRBD1. This CDR3 is built from 16 residues. Germline values: CDR1 MNHNS, CDR2 SASEGT. With V trimmed by 3 bases and J by 1 base, 6 bases remained unmatched. This chain's CDR3 is CASSDRDRVFQETQYF. Written as DNA, the CDR3 is TGTGCCAGCAGTGATAGGGACAGGGTATTCCAAGAGACCCAGTACTTC.

The rearrangement uses TRBV20-1 and TRBJ1-2, with 8 bases matching TRBD1. CDR3 length: 15 residues. CDR1 DFQATT and CDR2 SNEGSKA come from the germline V gene (reference sequence). V lost 5 bases and J lost 2; bases outside the gene matches: 10. CDR3 protein: CSALQGEVYNYGYTF. As DNA, the CDR3 is TGCAGTGCTCTACAGGGGGAGGTTTACAACTATGGCTACACCTTC.

The rearrangement uses TRBV9 and TRBJ2-7, with D possibly being TRBD1 or TRBD2 (5 bases each). V shed 5 bases and J shed 2 bases, with 14 bases lying between them. Germline CDR1 and CDR2: SGDLS and YYNGEE. The CDR3 contains 14 residues. The CDR3 sequence is CASRGEGPPYEQYF. The CDR3 bases are TGTGCCAGCAGGGGAGAGGGACCCCCCTACGAGCAGTACTTC.

The chain combines TRBV13 with TRBJ2-3, with TRBD2 identical over 7 bases. Germline values: CDR1 PRHDT, CDR2 FYEKMQ (reference sequence). V shed 4 bases and J 1 base; nucleotides not matched to a gene: 11. The CDR3 is made up of 17 amino acids. The CDR3 DNA reads TGTGCCAGCAGCTCCCTAGGTCAGCGGGACGGCACAGATACGCAGTATTTT. This gives the protein CASSSLGQRDGTDTQYF.

The chain uses TRBV10-3 and TRBJ1-5; D remains unclear. Trimming took off 10 bases at V and 0 bases at J, with 10 bases between the two ends. The CDR3 has 13 amino acids. Germline V gene sequence: CDR1 ENHRY, CDR2 SYGVKD. In DNA, the CDR3 is TGTGCCAGCGGGGATTATAGCAATCAGCCCCAGCATTTT. Its protein is CASGDYSNQPQHF.

The rearrangement links TRBV20-1 to TRBJ1-5; TRBD1 matches at 8 bases. V shed 7 bases and J 0 bases; nucleotides not matched to a gene: 5. The V gene's germline CDR1 is DFQATT and CDR2 SNEGSKA (reference sequence). The CDR3 is made up of 14 amino acids. The CDR3 nucleotides are TGCAGTGGGCACAGGGGGTATAGCAATCAGCCCCAGCATTTT. It yields the protein CSGHRGYSNQPQHF.

This chain joins TRBV6-4 and TRBJ2-1; 12 nucleotides match TRBD2. The CDR3 is 18 residues long. Germline V gives CDR1 MRHNA, CDR2 SNTAGT. V trimming: 3 bases; J trimming: 6 bases; junction bases outside the gene matches: 12. The CDR3 DNA reads TGTGCCAGCAGTGAATTTGATACGGGGACTAGCGGGTTCAATGAGCAGTTCTTC. Protein product: CASSEFDTGTSGFNEQFF.

This clonotype was picked up a small number of times. This rearrangement joins TRBV29-1 to TRBJ2-3; no reliable D call. Germline CDR1 and CDR2: SQVTM and ANQGSEA. This CDR3 spans 12 amino acids. Trimming cost V 5 bases and J 6 bases, with 12 bases left between them. CDR3: CSVIGSPDTQYF. CDR3 nucleotides: TGCAGCGTTATCGGAAGTCCGGATACGCAGTATTTT.

Here the CDR3 reads CSARERGSSYNEQFF. In DNA form, the CDR3 reads TGCAGTGCTAGAGAACGGGGGAGCTCCTACAATGAGCAGTTCTTC. The chain employs TRBV20-1 and TRBJ2-1; the D gene is possibly TRBD2 (6 bases). CDR1 is DFQATT and CDR2 is SNEGSKA in the germline V gene (reference sequence). Between the trimmed V and J ends, which lost 0 bases and 0 bases, there was a span of 9 bases. The CDR3 is 15 amino acids.

The chain uses TRBV6-5 and TRBJ1-1; the D is unclear. The CDR3 spans 12 residues. V dropped 3 bases and J dropped 4 bases, with 6 bases sitting between them. Per the germline V gene, CDR1 is MNHEY and CDR2 is SVGAGI. In DNA, the CDR3 is TGTGCCAGCAGTTATGGTGGCACTGAAGCTTTCTTT. Protein sequence: CASSYGGTEAFF.

The rearrangement uses TRBV7-2 and TRBJ1-5; perhaps TRBD1 as D (5 bases). Germline CDR1 and CDR2: SGHTA and FQGNSA. V was clipped by 6 bases and J by 1 base, with 13 bases between them. This CDR3 has 15 residues. CDR3 in DNA: TGTGCCAGCAGTTACGCAGGGTACAGCAATCAGCCCCAGCATTTT. This translates into CASSYAGYSNQPQHF. Full variable domain (rest looked up from reference TRBV7-2 and TRBJ1-5): GAGVSQSPSNKVTEKGKDVELRCDPISGHTALYWYRQSLGQGLEFLIYFQGNSAPDKSGLPSDRFSAERTGGSVSTLTIQRTQQEDSAVYLCASSYAGYSNQPQHFGDGTRLSIL.

V and J are TRBV6-1 and TRBJ2-7; 8 positions match TRBD1. Germline CDR1 reads MNHNS; CDR2 reads SASEGT. Trimming removed 1 base from V and 7 bases from J; junction bases left unmatched: 9. The CDR3 contains 15 residues. The CDR3 spells CASSEGQGATREQYF. The CDR3, as DNA: TGTGCCAGCAGTGAAGGGCAGGGGGCTACTCGGGAGCAGTACTTC.

This clonotype occurred once. One end of the junction varies from germline; a read error may be responsible. This sequence joins TRBV20-1 and TRBJ2-1; 10 bases line up with TRBD2. The CDR3 covers 18 residues. The V gene's germline CDR1 is DFQATT and CDR2 SNEGSKA (reference sequence). CDR3 DNA sequence: TGCAGTGCTAGTGGGGCGAGTAGCGGGAGGTACTCCCACAATGAGCAGTTCTTC. Its protein is CSASGASSGRYSHNEQFF.

This clonotype was found many times. The chain employs TRBV29-1 and TRBJ2-5, with TRBD2 identical over 7 bases. The CDR3 runs 13 residues. Germline V gene lookup returns CDR1 SQVTM and CDR2 ANQGSEA. Germline trimming cut 5 bases from V and 4 bases from J; bases unmatched to any gene: 7. The CDR3 is CSVQAGVRETQYF. Written as DNA, the CDR3 is TGCAGCGTTCAGGCGGGAGTGAGAGAGACCCAGTACTTC.

In this sample, this clonotype turned up a few times. The V gene is TRBV28, the J gene TRBJ2-1, with D possibly called TRBD1 or TRBD2 (5 bases each). The CDR3 loop spans 14 amino acids. Trimming shortened V by 4 bases and J by 0 bases, and 7 bases separated the two germline ends. Germline CDR1 and CDR2: MDHEN and SYDVKM. Written as DNA, the CDR3 is TGTGCCAGCAGTTGGGGGAGCTCCTACAATGAGCAGTTCTTC. The encoded protein is CASSWGSSYNEQFF.

This clonotype was detected only a few times. This sequence joins TRBV27 and TRBJ1-2; 9 positions agree with TRBD1. The germline gives CDR1 MNHEY, CDR2 SMNVEV (reference sequence). The CDR3 extends over 14 amino acids. The junction had 8 bases not matched to a gene; V was cut back by 6 bases and J by 6 bases. As DNA, the CDR3 is TGTGCCAGCAGCCCTCCGGACAGGGGCCATGGCTACACCTTC. Protein sequence: CASSPPDRGHGYTF.

This clonotype was seen just once. The V gene is TRBV7-3, the J gene TRBJ2-5; 12 positions match TRBD2. The V segment lost 5 bases and the J segment 11 bases; nucleotides outside the gene matches: 21. Per germline, CDR1 SGHTA and CDR2 FQGTGA. The CDR3 extends over 18 amino acids. For the CDR3, the DNA is TGTGCCAGCAGCCGACCTGGATACGGGACTAGCGGGCACAATGAGCAGTACTTC. It translates to CASSRPGYGTSGHNEQYF.

The sample holds one count of this clonotype. V usage is TRBV29-1 and J usage is TRBJ2-1; the D gene is possibly TRBD2 (6 bases). CDR3 length equals 19 residues. Germline CDR1 and CDR2: SQVTM and ANQGSEA. Trimming took off 3 bases at V and 4 bases at J, with 28 bases between the two ends. CDR3 sequence: CSVDGSGGVFRTSYNEQFF. The DNA of the CDR3 is TGCAGCGTTGATGGCTCCGGGGGAGTCTTTAGGACTTCTTACAATGAGCAGTTCTTC.

Only one count was recorded for this clonotype. V is TRBV27 and J is TRBJ1-2; 9 bases are a match to TRBD1. J was trimmed by 5 bases and V by 5 bases; bases with no gene match: 12. The germline V gene has CDR1 MNHEY and CDR2 SMNVEV (reference sequence). The CDR3 runs 16 residues. CDR3 sequence reads: CASSRDRGGRGYGYTF. Written as DNA, the CDR3 is TGTGCCAGCAGTCGAGACAGGGGGGGACGTGGTTATGGCTACACCTTC.

This clonotype has only a few counts. V usage is TRBV3-1 and J usage is TRBJ1-4; D ambiguous. Looked up from germline, CDR1 is LGHDT and CDR2 is YNNKEL (reference sequence). V dropped 2 bases and J dropped 12 bases, with 10 bases sitting between them. The CDR3 spans 12 residues. DNA of the CDR3: TGTGCCAGCAGCCAACCAGGTGGGGAACTGTTTTTT. Protein sequence: CASSQPGGELFF.

This chain links TRBV24-1 with TRBJ2-1; D is unclear. The CDR3 extends over 15 amino acids. V was pared by 0 bases and J by 5 bases, with 10 bases between. Germline lookup yields CDR1 KGHDR and CDR2 SFDVKD. In DNA form, the CDR3 reads TGTGCCACCAGTGATTTGGGGAAGGTCGACAATGAGCAGTTCTTC. Translating it yields CATSDLGKVDNEQFF.

The chain uses TRBV20-1 and TRBJ1-2; D uncertain. Trimming shortened V by 7 bases and J by 2 bases, and 8 bases separated the two germline ends. This CDR3 region has 11 residues. CDR1 is DFQATT and CDR2 is SNEGSKA in the germline V gene (reference sequence). The CDR3 here is CSGGENYGYTF. The CDR3, as DNA: TGCAGTGGGGGTGAGAACTATGGCTACACCTTC.

The chain carries TRBV11-3 and TRBJ2-1; 7 bases match TRBD1. Germline CDR1 is SGHNT and CDR2 is YENEEA. Trimming at V came to 3 bases and at J to 15 bases, leaving 5 bases not matched to a gene. CDR3 size: 11 residues. The CDR3 coding sequence is TGTGCCAGCAGCTTCGGGACAGATAGGTTCTTC. Its protein is CASSFGTDRFF.

The chain links TRBV7-9 to TRBJ2-4, with 9 bases identical to TRBD2. The J call may be in error: the DNA end matches TRBJ2-7 better. From germline, CDR1 is SEHNR and CDR2 FQNEAQ (reference sequence). This CDR3 spans 14 amino acids. This CDR3 reads CASSNSGSGYEQYF. DNA for the CDR3: TGTGCCAGCAGCAATAGCGGGAGTGGCTACGAGCAGTACTTC.